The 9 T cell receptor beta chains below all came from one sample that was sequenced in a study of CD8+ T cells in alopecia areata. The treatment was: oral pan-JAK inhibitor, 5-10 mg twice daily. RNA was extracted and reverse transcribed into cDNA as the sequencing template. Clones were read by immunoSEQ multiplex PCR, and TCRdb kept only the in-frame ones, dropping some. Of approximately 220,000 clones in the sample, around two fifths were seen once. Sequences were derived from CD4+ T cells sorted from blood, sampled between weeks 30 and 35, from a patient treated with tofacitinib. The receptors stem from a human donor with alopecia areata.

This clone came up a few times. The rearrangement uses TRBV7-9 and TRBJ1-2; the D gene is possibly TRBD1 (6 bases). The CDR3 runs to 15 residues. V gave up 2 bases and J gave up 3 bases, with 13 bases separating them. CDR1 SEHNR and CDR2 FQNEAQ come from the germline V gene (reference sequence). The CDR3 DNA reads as TGTGCCAGCAGCTTATCCCGGACAGAGGACTATGGCTACACCTTC. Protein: CASSLSRTEDYGYTF.

Here the CDR3 DNA reads TGTGCCAGTTCTTGGGAGCAGCGGTCACGGTATTTT. It encodes CASSWEQRSRYF. The chain joins TRBV28 to TRBJ2-3; a possible D gene is TRBD2 (5 bases). The V and J ends lost 9 bases and 14 bases respectively, with 21 bases between them. The CDR3 length is 12 residues. CDR1 and CDR2 from the germline V gene are MDHEN and SYDVKM.

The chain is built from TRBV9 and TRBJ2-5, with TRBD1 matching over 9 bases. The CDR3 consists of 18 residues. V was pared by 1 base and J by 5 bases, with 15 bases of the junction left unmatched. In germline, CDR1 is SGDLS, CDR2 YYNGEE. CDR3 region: CASSVSPGQGRQGETQYF. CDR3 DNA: TGTGCCAGCAGCGTATCTCCGGGACAGGGACGACAAGGGGAGACCCAGTACTTC.

The CDR3 DNA follows: TGTGCCAGCAGCGTAAAAGGGAGCAGGGCGGTCTACAATGAGCAGTTCTTC. Protein product: CASSVKGSRAVYNEQFF. The chain couples TRBV9 to TRBJ2-1; D could derive from TRBD1 or TRBD2 (5 bases each). The V gene lost 1 base and the J gene lost 3 bases, with 17 bases spanning the gap. Germline values: CDR1 SGDLS, CDR2 YYNGEE. There are 17 residues in the CDR3. Based on the CDR3 plus reference TRBV9 and TRBJ2-1, the full variable domain is DSGVTQTPKHLITATGQRVTLRCSPRSGDLSVYWYQQSLDQGLQFLIQYYNGEERAKGNILERFSAQQFPDLHSELNLSSLELGDSALYFCASSVKGSRAVYNEQFFGPGTRLTVL.

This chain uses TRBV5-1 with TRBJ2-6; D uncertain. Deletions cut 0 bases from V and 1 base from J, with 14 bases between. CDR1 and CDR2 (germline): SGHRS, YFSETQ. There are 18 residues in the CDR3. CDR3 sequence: CASSLEGVRRSGANVLTF. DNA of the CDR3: TGCGCCAGCAGCTTGGAAGGCGTCAGGCGGTCTGGGGCCAACGTCCTGACTTTC.

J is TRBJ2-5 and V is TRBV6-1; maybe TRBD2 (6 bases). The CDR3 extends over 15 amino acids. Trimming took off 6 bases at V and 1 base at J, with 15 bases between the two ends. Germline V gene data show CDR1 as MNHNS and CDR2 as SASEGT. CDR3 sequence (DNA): TGTGCCAGCAGGAACGGAGGGCTCCCCCAAGAGACCCAGTACTTC. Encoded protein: CASRNGGLPQETQYF.

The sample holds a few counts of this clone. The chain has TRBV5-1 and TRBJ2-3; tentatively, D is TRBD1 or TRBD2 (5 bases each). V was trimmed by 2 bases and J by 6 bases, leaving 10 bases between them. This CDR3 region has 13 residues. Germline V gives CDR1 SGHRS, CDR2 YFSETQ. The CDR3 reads CASSLDRGDTQYF. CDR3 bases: TGCGCCAGCAGCTTAGACCGGGGCGATACGCAGTATTTT. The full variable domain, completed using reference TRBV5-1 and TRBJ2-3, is KAGVTQTPRYLIKTRGQQVTLSCSPISGHRSVSWYQQTPGQGLQFLFEYFSETQRNKGNFPGRFSGRQFSNSRSEMNVSTLELGDSALYLCASSLDRGDTQYFGPGTRLTVL.

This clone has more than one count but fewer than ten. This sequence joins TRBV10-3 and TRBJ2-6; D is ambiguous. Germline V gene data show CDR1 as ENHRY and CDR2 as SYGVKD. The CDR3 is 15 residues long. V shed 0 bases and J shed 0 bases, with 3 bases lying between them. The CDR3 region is CAISESGSGANVLTF. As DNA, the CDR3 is TGTGCCATCAGTGAGTCGGGCTCTGGGGCCAACGTCCTGACTTTC.

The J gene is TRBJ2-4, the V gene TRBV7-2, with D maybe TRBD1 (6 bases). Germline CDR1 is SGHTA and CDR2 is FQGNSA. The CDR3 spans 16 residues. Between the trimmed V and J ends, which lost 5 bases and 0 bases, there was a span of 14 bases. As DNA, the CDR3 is TGTGCCAGCAGCGCTGGGGGCGGTTTAGCCAAAAACATTCAGTACTTC. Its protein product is CASSAGGGLAKNIQYF.